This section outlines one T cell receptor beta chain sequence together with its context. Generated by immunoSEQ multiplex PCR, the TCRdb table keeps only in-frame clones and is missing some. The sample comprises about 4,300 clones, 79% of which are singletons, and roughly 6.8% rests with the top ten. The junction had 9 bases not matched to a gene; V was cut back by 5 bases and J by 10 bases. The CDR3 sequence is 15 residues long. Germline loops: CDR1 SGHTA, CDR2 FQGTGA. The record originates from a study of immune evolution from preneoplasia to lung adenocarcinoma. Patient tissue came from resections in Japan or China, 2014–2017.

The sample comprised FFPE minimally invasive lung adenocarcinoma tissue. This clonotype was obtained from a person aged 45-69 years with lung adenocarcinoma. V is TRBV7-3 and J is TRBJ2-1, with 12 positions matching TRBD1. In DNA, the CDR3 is TGTGCCAGCAGCCTAGTAGGGACAGGGGGCATCGAGCAGTTCTTC. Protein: CASSLVGTGGIEQFF.